The 5 T cell receptor beta chains given below trace back to one sample, sequenced in a study of CD8+CD57+ T cells in acquired aplastic anemia. Genomic DNA served as template for TCR beta VDJ and CDR3 profiling. MiXCR was run by TCRdb on the reads, yielding one entry per CDR3 protein. The table includes about 170,000 distinct CDR3 sequences, approximately 44% detected once. Specimen: sorted CD4+, CD8+, or CD8+CD57+ T cells (not recorded which) from PBMCs. The receptors derive from a human donor in good health.

In its sample, this clonotype was seen once. The chain uses TRBV20-1 and TRBJ2-1; D unresolved. This CDR3 comprises 14 residues. Trimming stripped 6 bases from V and 6 bases from J, with 18 bases between. Germline CDR1 DFQATT, CDR2 SNEGSKA (reference sequence). The CDR3 DNA reads TGCAGTGCCAGCAGCCAGGCCGCCTCCAATGAGCAGTTCTTC. It codes for CSASSQAASNEQFF.

This chain uses TRBV24-1 with TRBJ2-1; perhaps D is TRBD1 or TRBD2 (6 bases each). There are 17 residues in the CDR3. V was trimmed by 5 bases and J by 2 bases, leaving 18 bases between them. The germline V gene encodes CDR1 KGHDR and CDR2 SFDVKD. CDR3 sequence: CATSVVWGDTPYNEQFF. The CDR3 nucleotides are TGTGCCACCAGTGTCGTCTGGGGGGACACCCCCTACAATGAGCAGTTCTTC.

This clonotype was recorded a few times. The chain combines TRBV6-1 with TRBJ2-1; perhaps TRBD2 as D (6 bases). Trimming stripped 0 bases from V and 6 bases from J, with 12 bases between. Germline values: CDR1 MNHNS, CDR2 SASEGT. There are 15 residues in the CDR3. Here the CDR3 reads CASSEAGGMGNEQFF. In nucleotides, the CDR3 is TGTGCCAGCAGTGAAGCGGGCGGGATGGGCAATGAGCAGTTCTTC.

The chain is built from TRBV7-9 and TRBJ1-2; TRBD1 might be the D (5 bases). CDR1 SEHNR and CDR2 FQNEAQ come from the germline V gene (reference sequence). The CDR3 is 14 residues long. V lost 4 bases and J lost 4, with 13 bases in between. The DNA for the CDR3 is TGTGCCAGCAGCTCCCAGGGTGTTTCCTATGGCTACACCTTC. Translation gives CASSSQGVSYGYTF.

This clonotype was seen ten or more times. This chain connects TRBV7-2 to TRBJ2-3, with 14 positions matching TRBD2. Per germline, CDR1 SGHTA and CDR2 FQGNSA. There are 16 residues in the CDR3. The junction had 5 bases not matched to a gene; V was cut back by 4 bases and J by 5 bases. The CDR3 DNA follows: TGTGCCAGCAGCTACCGACTAGCGGGGGGGAAAGATACGCAGTATTTT. It codes for CASSYRLAGGKDTQYF.